The 18 T cell receptor beta chains given below trace back to one sample, sequenced in a study of blood T cell repertoires in COVID-19. The assay was immunoSEQ multiplex PCR, and TCRdb's table has in-frame clones only and misses some. The sample carries approximately 260,000 clones, roughly nine tenths recorded once. The material sequenced was peripheral blood. All receptors come from a man in his sixties who had recovered from COVID-19.

The CDR3: CAWSVRQYEQYF. DNA for the CDR3: TGTGCCTGGAGTGTACGACAATACGAGCAGTACTTC. The gene calls are TRBV30 and TRBJ2-7; D gene unclear. The CDR3 consists of 12 residues. CDR1 is GTSNPN and CDR2 is SVGIG in the germline V gene (reference sequence). Deletions cut 0 bases from V and 4 bases from J, with 7 bases between. Full variable domain (remainder filled in from reference TRBV30 and TRBJ2-7): SQTIHQWPATLVQPVGSPLSLECTVEGTSNPNLYWYRQAAGRGLQLLFYSVGIGQISSEVPQNLSASRPQDRQFILSSKKLLLSDSGFYLCAWSVRQYEQYFGPGTRLTVT.

Of note for this clone: At the DNA level, this CDR3 is encoded by other sequences in the same sample as well. V is TRBV6-5 and J is TRBJ1-3, with D unclear. Germline V gene data show CDR1 as MNHEY and CDR2 as SVGAGI. V lost 8 bases to trimming and J lost 1 base, with 6 bases between them. The CDR3 loop spans 12 amino acids. As DNA, the CDR3 is TGTGCCAGCCGCAGTTCTGGAAACACCATATATTTT. Translated: CASRSSGNTIYF.

The rearrangement links TRBV12-3 or TRBV12-4 to TRBJ1-1; D is undetermined. The CDR3 totals 13 residues. The V end lost 3 bases, the J end lost 5 bases, and 10 bases lay between the germline ends. Here the CDR3 DNA reads TGTGCCAGCAGTTTCGGCAGGAAAACTGAAGCTTTCTTT. Protein sequence: CASSFGRKTEAFF.

This chain connects TRBV5-4 to TRBJ1-1, with a possible D match to TRBD1 (5 bases). The V gene's germline CDR1 is SGHNT and CDR2 YYREEE (reference sequence). CDR3 length: 15 residues. Deletions cut 2 bases from V and 1 base from J, with 12 bases between. CDR3 protein: CASSLGGAPNTEAFF. In DNA form, the CDR3 reads TGTGCCAGCAGCTTAGGCGGGGCGCCGAACACTGAAGCTTTCTTT. The variable domain in full, completed from reference TRBV5-4 and TRBJ1-1, reads ETGVTQSPTHLIKTRGQQVTLRCSSQSGHNTVSWYQQALGQGPQFIFQYYREEENGRGNFPPRFSGLQFPNYSSELNVNALELDDSALYLCASSLGGAPNTEAFFGQGTRLTVV.

This chain uses TRBV6-5 with TRBJ2-3; 7 nucleotides align to TRBD2. V shed 6 bases and J 5 bases; nucleotides not matched to a gene: 5. This CDR3 spans 13 amino acids. Germline V lookup: CDR1 MNHEY, CDR2 SVGAGI. Here the CDR3 reads CASSLRGVDTQYF. In nucleotides, the CDR3 is TGTGCCAGCAGCCTCCGGGGGGTAGATACGCAGTATTTT.

The chain employs TRBV18 and TRBJ1-3; 9 bases align to TRBD1. The CDR3 extends over 14 amino acids. Per germline, CDR1 KGHSH and CDR2 LQKENI. The V segment lost 6 bases and the J segment 4 bases; nucleotides outside the gene matches: 4. Here the CDR3 DNA reads TGTGCCAGCTCCCCGGACAGGGGCGGAAACACCATATATTTT. Its protein is CASSPDRGGNTIYF.

This chain uses TRBV18 with TRBJ2-7, with 8 bases identical to TRBD1. V shed 3 bases and J 6 bases; nucleotides not matched to a gene: 4. This CDR3 has 13 residues. Germline V gene sequence: CDR1 KGHSH, CDR2 LQKENI. Here the CDR3 reads CASSPITGGEQYV. The CDR3 bases are TGTGCCAGCTCACCCATAACAGGGGGCGAGCAGTACGTC.

The V call is TRBV3-1 (or the pseudogene TRBV3-2), the J call TRBJ1-6; D not certain. Germline assignment: CDR1 LGHDT and CDR2 YNNKEL (reference sequence). Trimming pared 4 bases from V and 6 bases from J, leaving 13 bases between. The CDR3 is 15 amino acids. The CDR3 DNA reads TGTGCCAGCAGCCCGACGAGACTGTCTAATTCACCCCTCCACTTT. Translation: CASSPTRLSNSPLHF.

V usage is TRBV21-1 and J usage is TRBJ2-7; the table's D call, TRBD2, was not checked against the DNA. TRBV21-1 is a listed pseudogene. This CDR3 is built from 16 residues. CDR3 in DNA: TGTGCCAGCAGCGCATGCACGGGGACTTCGGGGCTCGAGCAGTACTTC. It is translated as CASSACTGTSGLEQYF.

This chain uses TRBV5-1 with TRBJ1-6; 7 bases align to TRBD1. CDR3 size: 14 residues. Germline V gene lookup returns CDR1 SGHRS and CDR2 YFSETQ. V lost 5 bases, J lost 12 bases, and 11 bases stayed unmatched. The CDR3 loop reads CASRPGTAKLPLHF. The DNA for the CDR3 is TGCGCCAGCAGACCCGGGACAGCCAAGTTACCCCTCCACTTT.

This clone was counted between two and nine times. This rearrangement joins TRBV4-1 to TRBJ1-6; D may be TRBD1 (5 bases). V lost 0 bases, J lost 9 bases, and 15 bases lay in between. Germline CDR1 is MGHRA and CDR2 is YSYEKL. This CDR3 is built from 16 residues. The CDR3 region is CASSQDQGRVGSPLHF. CDR3 nucleotide sequence: TGCGCCAGCAGCCAAGATCAGGGCAGGGTGGGTTCACCCCTCCACTTT.

The rearrangement joins TRBV9 to TRBJ1-5; D possibly corresponds to TRBD1 (6 bases). The CDR3 is 14 amino acids. V dropped 3 bases and J dropped 0 bases, with 7 bases sitting between them. In germline, CDR1 is SGDLS, CDR2 YYNGEE. The CDR3 here is CASSEGGSNQPQHF. CDR3 bases: TGTGCCAGCAGCGAAGGGGGTAGCAATCAGCCCCAGCATTTT.

J is TRBJ1-6 and V is TRBV6-5, with a possible D match to TRBD1 (5 bases). The CDR3 loop spans 14 amino acids. Trimming stripped 5 bases from V and 7 bases from J, with 12 bases between. Germline V CDR1 and CDR2: MNHEY, SVGAGI. DNA of the CDR3: TGTGCCAGCAGTCCCTATTGGGGCAATTCACCCCTCCACTTT. Its protein is CASSPYWGNSPLHF.

The rearrangement uses TRBV4-1 and TRBJ2-4, with 9 bases that match TRBD1. Germline CDR1 is MGHRA and CDR2 is YSYEKL. The CDR3 is 15 amino acids. Trimming removed 2 bases from V and 7 bases from J; junction bases left unmatched: 6. CDR3 sequence (DNA): TGCGCCAGCAGCCAAACACAGGGGGCGCGGAACATTCAGTACTTC. This codes for CASSQTQGARNIQYF.

The chain joins TRBV15 to TRBJ2-6; 8 nucleotides match TRBD2. The V segment lost 0 bases and the J segment 0 bases; nucleotides outside the gene matches: 7. CDR3 length: 19 amino acids. Germline V gives CDR1 LNHNV, CDR2 YYDKDF (reference sequence). The CDR3 DNA is TGTGCCACCAGCAGAGATCTCAAGCGGGGGATCTCTGGGGCCAACGTCCTGACTTTC. This gives the protein CATSRDLKRGISGANVLTF.

This sequence joins TRBV18 and TRBJ2-7, with a weak D call TRBD2 (7 bases). V was cut by 0 bases and J by 2 bases, with 11 bases left in between. This CDR3 is built from 15 residues. The germline gives CDR1 KGHSH, CDR2 LQKENI. The CDR3 sequence is CASSPPAGAPYEQYV. The CDR3 nucleotides read TGTGCCAGCTCACCACCGGCGGGGGCCCCCTACGAGCAGTACGTC.

The chain joins TRBV5-1 to TRBJ2-7; 7 bases line up with TRBD1. This CDR3 is 13 amino acids long. Trimming at V came to 1 base and at J to 2 bases, leaving 0 bases not matched to a gene. In germline, CDR1 is SGHRS, CDR2 YFSETQ. The CDR3 loop is CASSLTGAYEQYF. CDR3 DNA: TGCGCCAGCAGCTTGACAGGGGCCTACGAGCAGTACTTC. Supplemented by reference TRBV5-1 and TRBJ2-7, the full variable domain reads KAGVTQTPRYLIKTRGQQVTLSCSPISGHRSVSWYQQTPGQGLQFLFEYFSETQRNKGNFPGRFSGRQFSNSRSEMNVSTLELGDSALYLCASSLTGAYEQYFGPGTRLTVT.

The table lists this clone with a count of one. The chain employs TRBV14 and TRBJ2-2, with a weak D call TRBD1 (5 bases). The CDR3 runs to 16 residues. Trimming removed 1 base at V and 4 bases at J, with 13 bases between. Germline V lookup: CDR1 SGHDN, CDR2 FVKESK. CDR3 nucleotide sequence: TGTGCCAGCAGCCAAGTTCCAGGGATTGCCACCGGGGAGCTGTTTTTT. Amino acid sequence: CASSQVPGIATGELFF.